Listed here are 9 T cell receptor beta chains from one sample, sequenced in a study of shared clonotypes between healthy human individuals. Clones were read by immunoSEQ multiplex PCR, and TCRdb kept only the in-frame ones, dropping some. The table includes 80,000 to 100,000 clones, 60% to 70% detected once. Material for sequencing was memory CD8+ T cells sorted from blood. Subset given: CD45RO+ cells pooled with CCR7-negative TemRA cells. Receptors were obtained from a man under 40 in good health.

This chain uses TRBV29-1 with TRBJ1-1; 8 bases are a match to TRBD1. Germline CDR1 and CDR2: SQVTM and ANQGSEA. J was trimmed by 4 bases and V by 5 bases; bases with no gene match: 18. The CDR3 is 17 residues long. CDR3 sequence: CSVQGFRTGNGVTEAFF. The CDR3 DNA sequence: TGCAGCGTTCAGGGGTTTAGGACAGGGAACGGAGTCACTGAAGCTTTCTTT.

This clone was seen once. This chain joins TRBV28 and TRBJ2-7, with 8 nucleotides matching TRBD1. Germline lookup yields CDR1 MDHEN and CDR2 SYDVKM. The CDR3 consists of 16 residues. V gave up 0 bases and J gave up 1 base; unmatched junction bases: 5. CDR3 sequence reads: CASSLWTGDISYEQYF. CDR3 sequence (DNA): TGTGCCAGCAGTTTATGGACAGGGGATATTTCCTACGAGCAGTACTTC.

The genes are TRBV7-2 and TRBJ2-7, with a possible D match to TRBD1 (5 bases). Germline V gene lookup returns CDR1 SGHTA and CDR2 FQGNSA. Trimming cost V 5 bases and J 6 bases, with 23 bases left between them. This CDR3 contains 16 residues. DNA for the CDR3: TGTGCCAGCAGCCAACCCTCACTCGACAGTGACGGCGAGCAGTACTTC. Its translation: CASSQPSLDSDGEQYF.

This clone came up a few times. This sequence joins TRBV7-9 and TRBJ2-3; no definite D call. Deletions cut 4 bases from V and 2 bases from J, with 7 bases between. From germline, CDR1 is SEHNR and CDR2 FQNEAQ (reference sequence). This CDR3 region has 13 residues. CDR3 coding DNA: TGTGCCAGCAGCTATTCCGACACAGATACGCAGTATTTT. It specifies CASSYSDTDTQYF. Variable domain in full (rest from reference TRBV7-9 and TRBJ2-3): DTGVSQNPRHKITKRGQNVTFRCDPISEHNRLYWYRQTLGQGPEFLTYFQNEAQLEKSRLLSDRFSAERPKGSFSTLEIQRTEQGDSAMYLCASSYSDTDTQYFGPGTRLTVL.

The J gene is TRBJ2-7, the V gene TRBV6-5; the D is unclear. This CDR3 spans 11 amino acids. In germline, CDR1 is MNHEY, CDR2 SVGAGI. Trimming stripped 8 bases from V and 4 bases from J, with 9 bases between. The CDR3 sequence is CASPNSYEQYF. In DNA, the CDR3 is TGTGCCAGCCCGAACAGTTACGAGCAGTACTTC.

This chain connects TRBV6-4 to TRBJ2-3, with TRBD1 as a possible D gene (5 bases). CDR1 and CDR2 (germline): MRHNA, SNTAGT. V gave up 1 base and J gave up 5 bases, with 13 bases separating them. The CDR3 spans 15 residues. This chain's CDR3 is CASSDWPRQRDTQYF. The CDR3 region has the DNA TGTGCCAGCAGTGACTGGCCGAGACAGCGAGATACGCAGTATTTT.

This clone was seen only a few times. V and J are TRBV14 and TRBJ2-5, with D possibly being TRBD2 (5 bases). CDR1 is SGHDN and CDR2 is FVKESK in the germline V gene. Trimming left V 0 bases short and J 2 bases short, with 10 bases between. This CDR3 contains 15 residues. CDR3 nucleotide sequence: TGTGCCAGCAGCCAAGATTGGGAGTCGCAAGAGACCCAGTACTTC. Translated, it gives CASSQDWESQETQYF.

This clone was detected only a few times. The J gene is TRBJ1-5, the V gene TRBV19; 8 nucleotides match TRBD1. The CDR3 covers 16 residues. The V and J ends lost 7 bases and 1 base, in that order; junction bases with no gene match: 9. Germline V gives CDR1 LNHDA, CDR2 SQIVND (reference sequence). CDR3 sequence (DNA): TGTGCCAGTACCGGCGGACAGGGTCGGAGCAATCAGCCCCAGCATTTT. Encoded protein: CASTGGQGRSNQPQHF.

The chain is built from TRBV28 and TRBJ1-5; the match to TRBD1 covers 10 bases. The CDR3 has 17 amino acids. Germline V gene sequence: CDR1 MDHEN, CDR2 SYDVKM. V trimming: 3 bases; J trimming: 5 bases; junction bases outside the gene matches: 10. This CDR3 is CASSFETGGALDQPQHF. DNA for the CDR3: TGTGCCAGCAGTTTCGAGACAGGGGGCGCGCTCGATCAGCCCCAGCATTTT.